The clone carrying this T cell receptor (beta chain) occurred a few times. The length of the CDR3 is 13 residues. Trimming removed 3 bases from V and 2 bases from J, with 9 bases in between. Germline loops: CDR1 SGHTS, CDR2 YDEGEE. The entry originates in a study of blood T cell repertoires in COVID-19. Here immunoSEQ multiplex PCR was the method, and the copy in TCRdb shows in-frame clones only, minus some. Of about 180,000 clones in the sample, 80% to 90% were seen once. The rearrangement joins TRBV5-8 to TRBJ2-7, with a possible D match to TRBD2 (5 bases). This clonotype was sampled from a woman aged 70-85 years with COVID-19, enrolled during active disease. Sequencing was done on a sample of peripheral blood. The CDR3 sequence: CASSWAGTYEQYF. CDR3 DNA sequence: TGTGCCAGCAGCTGGGCCGGGACCTACGAGCAGTACTTC. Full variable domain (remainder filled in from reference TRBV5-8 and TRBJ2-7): EAGVTQSPTHLIKTRGQQATLRCSPISGHTSVYWYQQALGLGLQFLLWYDEGEERNRGNFPPRFSGRQFPNYSSELNVNALELEDSALYLCASSWAGTYEQYFGPGTRLTVT.